A selection of T cell receptor beta chains follows, all from one sample in a study of T cells expressing NK-cell markers. TCRdb reprocessed the 5' RACE reads and stores each CDR3 protein as one record, lacking DNA. The sample data list 200,000 to 300,000 distinct CDR3 sequences. Sequencing used blood T cells: a sorted CD56 or NKG2C T cell subset, CD4+ or CD8+ T cells, or bulk PBMC T cells (not recorded which). The receptors were sampled from a woman aged 18 to 75 in good health. CDR3s include the opening cysteine and the closing phenylalanine or tryptophan.

V	J	CDR3
TRBV20-1	TRBJ2-1	CSARDLGDRTYNEQFF
TRBV21-1	TRBJ2-1	CASSKGCGSGYNEQFF
TRBV11-1	TRBJ1-2	CASSPGQSPYGYTF
TRBV12-3/TRBV12-4	TRBJ2-3	CASSWELAGFTDTQYF
TRBV4-1	TRBJ1-4	CASSQTGVIEKLFF
TRBV4-3	TRBJ1-1	CASSREFYTEAFF
TRBV5-1	TRBJ1-1	CASSLMEGRTEAFF
TRBV20-1	TRBJ2-7	CSARELTHALYEQYF
TRBV19	TRBJ2-7	CASSTFRETRGEQYF
TRBV25-1	TRBJ1-1	CASSKRDPGTEAFF
TRBV19	TRBJ2-1	CASSDTPIGDNEQFF
TRBV2	TRBJ1-2	CASSANGTPEVYGYTF
TRBV6-1	TRBJ2-3	CASSPPGRGDTQYF
TRBV6-1	TRBJ1-5	CASWGARGNQPQHF
TRBV2	TRBJ1-5	CASRSFNQPQHF
TRBV29-1	TRBJ1-4	CSVEKTDGEKLFF
TRBV6-2/TRBV6-3	TRBJ1-6	CASRTGNSPLHF
TRBV10-3	TRBJ2-1	CAISESTSGGGEQFF
TRBV5-1	TRBJ2-2	CASSPLAGGNTGELFF
TRBV20-1	TRBJ2-2	CSATSGGTGELFF
TRBV6-1	TRBJ1-6	CASSEGQGSGSPLHF
TRBV20-1	TRBJ2-1	CSAIIAGPENEQFF
TRBV5-1	TRBJ1-6	CASRNQGDWSPLHF
TRBV7-2	TRBJ1-4	CASSSLVGGTREKLFF
TRBV21-1	TRBJ2-3	CASSAQASGDTDTQYF
TRBV12-3/TRBV12-4	TRBJ2-3	CASSLASGTGQDTQYF
TRBV30	TRBJ2-2	CAWSVQGTGELFF
TRBV20-1	TRBJ2-5	CSALGGRVQETQYF
TRBV7-2	TRBJ2-1	CASNPGWSYNEQFF
TRBV12-3/TRBV12-4	TRBJ1-2	CASATRGAAGYTF
TRBV11-2	TRBJ2-2	CASSPRSINTGELFF
TRBV15	TRBJ1-1	CATSRPGNIPAFF
TRBV5-1	TRBJ2-1	CASSLATSGGANEQFF
TRBV12-3/TRBV12-4	TRBJ2-4	CASSPPGLAGGVSKNIQYF
TRBV20-1	TRBJ1-2	CSAFRQGNGYTF